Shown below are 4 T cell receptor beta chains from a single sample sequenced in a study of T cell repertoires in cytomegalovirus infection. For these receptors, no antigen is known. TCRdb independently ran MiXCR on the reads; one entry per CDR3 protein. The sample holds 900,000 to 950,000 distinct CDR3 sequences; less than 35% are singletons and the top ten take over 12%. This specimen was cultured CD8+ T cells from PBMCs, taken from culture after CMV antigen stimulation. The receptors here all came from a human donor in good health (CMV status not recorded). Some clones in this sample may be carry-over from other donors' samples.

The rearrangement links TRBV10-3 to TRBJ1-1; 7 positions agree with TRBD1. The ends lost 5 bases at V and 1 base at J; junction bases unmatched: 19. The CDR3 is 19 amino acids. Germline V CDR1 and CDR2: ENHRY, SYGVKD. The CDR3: CAISKGKYRGREGNTEAFF. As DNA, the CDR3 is TGTGCCATCAGTAAAGGGAAGTACAGGGGAAGGGAGGGGAACACTGAAGCTTTCTTT.

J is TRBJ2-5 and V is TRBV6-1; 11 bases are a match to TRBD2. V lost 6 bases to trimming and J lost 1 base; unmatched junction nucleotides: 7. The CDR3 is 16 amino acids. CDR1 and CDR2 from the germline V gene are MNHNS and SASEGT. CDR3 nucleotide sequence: TGTGCCAGCAGATCTACTAGCGGGGGTGTCCAAGAGACCCAGTACTTC. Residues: CASRSTSGGVQETQYF.

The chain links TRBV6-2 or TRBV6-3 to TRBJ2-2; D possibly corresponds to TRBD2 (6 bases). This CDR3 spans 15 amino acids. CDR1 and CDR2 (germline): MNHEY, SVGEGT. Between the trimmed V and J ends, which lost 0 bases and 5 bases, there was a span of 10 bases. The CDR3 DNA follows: TGTGCCAGCAGTTACTCGCGACTAGGAACCGGGGAGCTGTTTTTT. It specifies CASSYSRLGTGELFF.

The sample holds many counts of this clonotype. The chain's CDR3 is CASSSDSSYEQYV. CDR3 DNA sequence: TGTGCCAGCAGCTCCGACAGCTCCTACGAGCAGTACGTC. This chain joins TRBV7-9 and TRBJ2-7; D is perhaps TRBD1 (5 bases). The V gene's germline CDR1 is SEHNR and CDR2 FQNEAQ (reference sequence). The CDR3 contains 13 residues. Trimming cost V 4 bases and J 0 bases, with 7 bases left between them.